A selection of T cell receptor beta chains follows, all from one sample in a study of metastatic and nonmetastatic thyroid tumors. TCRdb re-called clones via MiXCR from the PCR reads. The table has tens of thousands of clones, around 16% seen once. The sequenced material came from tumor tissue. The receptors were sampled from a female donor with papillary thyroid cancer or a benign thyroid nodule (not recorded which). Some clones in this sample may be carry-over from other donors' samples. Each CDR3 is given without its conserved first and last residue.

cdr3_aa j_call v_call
SARDSWAGEPF TRBJ2-2 TRBV20-1
ASSEGGPGELF TRBJ2-2 TRBV2
ASSLGPNQPQH TRBJ1-5 TRBV7-6
SAKGGRASDEQF TRBJ2-1 TRBV20-1
ASTTREYHEQY TRBJ2-7 TRBV6-1
SARLNRGPINKQF TRBJ2-1 TRBV20-1
ASSQERGGRGISGELF TRBJ2-2 TRBV14
ASKMTSGSNEQF TRBJ2-1 TRBV7-3
ASSPVSNTEAF TRBJ1-1 TRBV7-2
ASSYRQGNYEQY TRBJ2-7 TRBV5-1
ASSQRLFRGSYEQY TRBJ2-7 TRBV3-1
AWSEIYNSPLH TRBJ1-6 TRBV30
ASSVSGTHNEQF TRBJ2-1 TRBV12-3/TRBV12-4
ASSVEGISGNTIY TRBJ1-3 TRBV9
AIIDPASGRGGYEQY TRBJ2-7 TRBV10-3
ASSREYRDRASFGTDTQY TRBJ2-3 TRBV13
ASSFGAGEKLF TRBJ1-4 TRBV27